This TCR beta chain derives from a study of siplizumab effects on memory and regulatory T cells. Of note for this clone: Antigen specificity is unknown.

Data came from immunoSEQ multiplex PCR; TCRdb stores just in-frame clones and leaves some out. The repertoire has about 40,000 clones, 89% of them found once; the top ten carry roughly 0.25%. Study-wide results and limits: Proliferating siplizumab-culture Tregs lacked confirmation of suppressive function. In unstimulated cells, naive T cells appeared more diverse than memory T cells and seemed major alloresponse contributors.

Germline CDR1 and CDR2: LNHDA and SQIVND (reference sequence). Trimming at V came to 10 bases and at J to 3 bases, leaving 11 bases not matched to a gene. The CDR3 extends over 16 amino acids. The genes are TRBV19 and TRBJ2-2; TRBD2 matches 10 bases. The source of this sequence is a human donor in good health. The specimen sequenced was naive CD4+ T cells sorted from blood. The CDR3 here is CATQAGLAGDTGELFF. The CDR3 coding sequence is TGTGCCACCCAGGCTGGGCTAGCGGGAGACACCGGGGAGCTGTTTTTT.